The 15 T cell receptor beta chains given below trace back to one sample, sequenced in a study of read filtering for tumor transcriptome and immune sequencing. From around 440 ng of RNA, a library with molecular barcoded alpha/delta and beta/gamma adaptors was made. MiXCR, run by TCRdb on the reads, gives a single entry per CDR3 protein. The sample includes some 41,000 distinct CDR3 sequences, around 13% of them seen just once. Sequenced input: a population of CD138-negative cells sorted from bone marrow. The receptors stem from a donor aged 40 or older with multiple myeloma.

The chain carries TRBV12-3 or TRBV12-4 and TRBJ1-5; D is uncertain. The CDR3 consists of 12 residues. Trimming removed 7 bases from V and 7 bases from J, with 11 bases in between. The CDR3: CASKDGGQPQHF. Written as DNA, the CDR3 is TGTGCCAGCAAAGATGGCGGGCAGCCCCAGCATTTT.

Ten or more counts support this clonotype. V gene TRBV10-3 combines with J gene TRBJ1-1; perhaps TRBD1 as D (5 bases). The germline V gene has CDR1 ENHRY and CDR2 SYGVKD. Trimming shortened V by 7 bases and J by 4 bases, and 13 bases separated the two germline ends. The length of the CDR3 is 13 residues. CDR3 coding DNA: TGTGCCATCACCTTAGGGGTTGGCACTGAAGCTTTCTTT. Its translation: CAITLGVGTEAFF.

This clonotype was recorded many times. V usage is TRBV6-6 and J usage is TRBJ2-1; D is perhaps TRBD2 (6 bases). Germline CDR1 MNHNY, CDR2 SVGAGI (reference sequence). The CDR3 is made up of 15 amino acids. With 8 bases removed from V and 4 bases from J, the gap between germline ends came to 18 bases. CDR3: CASLHTSLGYNEQFF. The CDR3 DNA is TGTGCCAGCCTTCATACTAGCCTTGGGTACAATGAGCAGTTCTTC.

This clonotype occurred many times. The V call is TRBV5-6, the J call TRBJ1-2, with a weak D call TRBD1 (5 bases). CDR3 size: 14 residues. V lost 0 bases to trimming and J lost 4 bases, with 10 bases between them. CDR1 and CDR2 (germline): SGHDT, YYEEEE. The CDR3, as DNA: TGTGCCAGCAGCTTGGAGGGGAGAACCTATGGCTACACCTTC. Its translation: CASSLEGRTYGYTF.

This clonotype was found many times. The rearrangement joins TRBV28 to TRBJ2-2; 7 bases are a match to TRBD1. The germline CDR1 and CDR2 sequences are MDHEN and SYDVKM. V trimming: 6 bases; J trimming: 6 bases; junction bases outside the gene matches: 4. This CDR3 region has 13 residues. The CDR3 region is CASRKTGAGELFF. CDR3 in DNA: TGTGCCAGCAGAAAAACAGGGGCCGGGGAGCTGTTTTTT.

This clonotype showed up many times. The chain couples TRBV7-2 to TRBJ1-2; 8 nucleotides agree with TRBD1. Germline trimming cut 3 bases from V and 4 bases from J; bases unmatched to any gene: 13. Germline V gene sequence: CDR1 SGHTA, CDR2 FQGNSA. This CDR3 comprises 17 residues. The CDR3 spells CASSFSDGQGSVYGYTF. The CDR3 DNA is TGTGCCAGCAGCTTTAGCGATGGACAGGGTTCAGTCTATGGCTACACCTTC.

This clonotype came up once. One base away lies a much larger clone, so this may be a sequencing read error. The chain couples TRBV11-3 to TRBJ2-5; D may correspond to TRBD1 or TRBD2 (6 bases each). Germline CDR1 SGHNT, CDR2 YENEEA. The V end was cut by 2 bases, the J end by 7 bases, with 11 bases between. CDR3 length equals 13 residues. CDR3 protein: CASSLKGGGTQYF. The CDR3 DNA is TGTGCCAGCAGCTTAAAGGGGGGCGGGACCCAGTACTTC.

This clonotype was detected many times. This rearrangement joins TRBV5-1 to TRBJ2-1; 8 bases line up with TRBD2. The V gene's germline CDR1 is SGHRS and CDR2 YFSETQ. V lost 2 bases to trimming and J lost 4 bases; unmatched junction nucleotides: 8. The CDR3 extends over 16 amino acids. CDR3 sequence reads: CASSLISGSIYNEQFF. DNA for the CDR3: TGCGCCAGCAGCTTAATCAGCGGGAGTATATACAATGAGCAGTTCTTC.

With respect to this clonotype: This could be a read error, since a much larger clone is one nucleotide away. This sequence joins TRBV11-2 and TRBJ2-7; possibly TRBD1 for D (6 bases). Germline V lookup: CDR1 SGHAT, CDR2 FQNNGV. CDR3 length: 13 amino acids. The CDR3 DNA sequence: TGTGCCAGCAGCAAAGCGACAGGCAACGAGCAGCACTTC. It translates to CASSKATGNEQHF.

This clonotype was observed at least ten times. The chain combines TRBV5-5 with TRBJ2-7, with D tentatively TRBD2 (6 bases). CDR3 size: 15 residues. Trimming cost V 0 bases and J 2 bases, with 12 bases left between them. Germline CDR1 is SGHKS and CDR2 is YYEKEE (reference sequence). The CDR3 here is CASSLELAEAYEQYF. Here the CDR3 DNA reads TGTGCCAGCAGCTTGGAATTAGCGGAGGCCTACGAGCAGTACTTC. The whole variable domain, filled in from reference TRBV5-5 and TRBJ2-7, reads DAGVTQSPTHLIKTRGQQVTLRCSPISGHKSVSWYQQVLGQGPQFIFQYYEKEERGRGNFPDRFSARQFPNYSSELNVNALLLGDSALYLCASSLELAEAYEQYFGPGTRLTVT.

This clonotype appeared a few times. The CDR3 does not end in the conserved phenylalanine or tryptophan, so this is likely a read error. The V gene is TRBV24-1, the J gene TRBJ2-1; TRBD2 aligns across 9 bases. Trimming at V came to 5 bases and at J to 7 bases, leaving 14 bases not matched to a gene. The CDR3 is made up of 17 amino acids. Germline-derived CDR1 and CDR2 are KGHDR and SFDVKD. CDR3 region: CATSGSSGSSGINEQFL. The CDR3 bases are TGTGCCACCAGTGGAAGTAGCGGGAGCTCAGGGATAAATGAGCAGTTCCTC.

This clonotype has at least ten counts. The CDR3 DNA reads as TGCGCCAGCTGTCTAGCGGGAGGGGCCCACAATGAGCAGTTCTTC. Protein sequence: CASCLAGGAHNEQFF. The chain combines TRBV5-1 with TRBJ2-1, with 12 bases that match TRBD2. Trimming at V came to 7 bases and at J to 5 bases, leaving 7 bases not matched to a gene. Per the germline V gene, CDR1 is SGHRS and CDR2 is YFSETQ. The length of the CDR3 is 15 residues.

This clonotype has at least ten counts. This chain joins TRBV18 and TRBJ2-7; TRBD1 might be the D (6 bases). CDR3 length: 14 residues. Germline values: CDR1 KGHSH, CDR2 LQKENI. V was clipped by 2 bases and J by 6 bases, with 14 bases between them. In nucleotides, the CDR3 is TGTGCCAGCTCACCATTACCAGGGGAAGGCGAGCAGTACTTC. Translating gives CASSPLPGEGEQYF.

This clonotype has a count of ten or more. This chain joins TRBV29-1 and TRBJ2-2; possible D gene TRBD1, 6 bases. This CDR3 is 14 amino acids long. The V gene's germline CDR1 is SQVTM and CDR2 ANQGSEA. The V end lost 3 bases, the J end lost 6 bases, and 14 bases lay between the germline ends. CDR3 sequence (DNA): TGCAGCGTTGAGCCAACAGGGTTGGCCGGGGAGCTGTTTTTT. Its translation: CSVEPTGLAGELFF.

This sequence joins TRBV9 and TRBJ2-5; 10 bases align to TRBD2. CDR3 length: 15 amino acids. The trim removed 0 bases at V and 3 bases at J, leaving 2 bases unmatched. Germline CDR1 SGDLS, CDR2 YYNGEE. The CDR3 loop is CASSVGLAGEETQYF. The DNA of the CDR3 is TGTGCCAGCAGCGTAGGTCTAGCGGGAGAAGAGACCCAGTACTTC.